These 32 T cell receptor beta chains were all obtained from the same sample, sequenced in a study of T cell responses to AZD1222 COVID-19 vaccine. Data came from immunoSEQ multiplex PCR; TCRdb stores just in-frame clones and leaves some out. The table lists over 140,000 clones, around 92% of them singletons. Sequenced material: peripheral blood, taken 28 days after the second AZD1222 dose. The receptors were gathered from an adult who received the AZD1222 COVID-19 vaccine.

The chain recombines TRBV7-9 with TRBJ2-7; D gene uncertain. The CDR3 spans 13 residues. CDR1 SEHNR and CDR2 FQNEAQ come from the germline V gene (reference sequence). V was pared by 2 bases and J by 6 bases, with 11 bases between. The DNA of the CDR3 is TGTGCCAGCAGCTTATCCCCTAGAGGCGAGCAGTACTTC. It encodes CASSLSPRGEQYF.

The V and J genes are TRBV28 and TRBJ1-5; D is undetermined. Per the germline V gene, CDR1 is MDHEN and CDR2 is SYDVKM. Deletions cut 6 bases from V and 6 bases from J, with 15 bases between. This CDR3 is 14 amino acids long. CDR3: CASSVAGVAQPQHF. The DNA for the CDR3 is TGTGCCAGCAGCGTAGCCGGGGTAGCTCAGCCCCAGCATTTT.

This clone was observed once. Additional DNA sequences in this sample encode the identical CDR3. The V call is TRBV15, the J call TRBJ2-5, with 8 positions matching TRBD1. The CDR3 loop spans 14 amino acids. Germline values: CDR1 LNHNV, CDR2 YYDKDF (reference sequence). V was pared by 3 bases and J by 3 bases, with 3 bases of the junction left unmatched. CDR3 loop: CATSRLDREETQYF. Written as DNA, the CDR3 is TGTGCCACCAGCAGGCTGGACAGGGAAGAGACCCAGTACTTC. The variable domain in full, completed from reference TRBV15 and TRBJ2-5, reads DAMVIQNPRYQVTQFGKPVTLSCSQTLNHNVMYWYQQKSSQAPKLLFHYYDKDFNNEADTPDNFQSRRPNTSFCFLDIRSPGLGDTAMYLCATSRLDREETQYFGPGTRLLVL.

The V and J genes are TRBV5-5 and TRBJ2-7; 8 bases line up with TRBD1. The CDR3 extends over 15 amino acids. Germline V lookup: CDR1 SGHKS, CDR2 YYEKEE (reference sequence). Trimming at V came to 3 bases and at J to 5 bases, leaving 10 bases not matched to a gene. As DNA, the CDR3 is TGTGCCAGCAGCTCACTAGACAGGGGTACCGACGAGCAGTACTTC. Encoded protein: CASSSLDRGTDEQYF.

V usage is TRBV18 and J usage is TRBJ2-1; 8 bases match TRBD2. Looked up from germline, CDR1 is KGHSH and CDR2 is LQKENI. The CDR3 sequence is 16 residues long. V lost 2 bases, J lost 1 base, and 4 bases stayed unmatched. The CDR3 loop is CASSPKRELSYNEQFF. CDR3 bases: TGTGCCAGCTCACCAAAGCGGGAGCTTTCCTACAATGAGCAGTTCTTC.

The chain uses TRBV3-1 (or the pseudogene TRBV3-2) and TRBJ1-1, with a weak D call TRBD1 (5 bases). The length of the CDR3 is 14 residues. Per germline, CDR1 LGHDT and CDR2 YNNKEL (reference sequence). Trimming pared 4 bases from V and 0 bases from J, leaving 9 bases between. The CDR3 here is CASSPTAMNTEAFF. DNA of the CDR3: TGTGCCAGCAGCCCGACAGCTATGAACACTGAAGCTTTCTTT.

The gene calls are TRBV5-1 and TRBJ1-4, with a weak D call TRBD1 (6 bases). Germline lookup yields CDR1 SGHRS and CDR2 YFSETQ. There are 15 residues in the CDR3. V shed 4 bases and J shed 6 bases, with 16 bases lying between them. CDR3 loop: CASSLEGTKDEKLFF. CDR3 sequence (DNA): TGCGCCAGCAGCCTGGAGGGGACAAAAGATGAAAAACTGTTTTTT.

The chain recombines TRBV11-3 with TRBJ2-5; 10 bases agree with TRBD2. The CDR3 runs 16 residues. From germline, CDR1 is SGHNT and CDR2 YENEEA. J gave up 5 bases and V 5 bases, and 11 bases lay outside the gene matches. The CDR3 nucleotides are TGTGCCAGCAGCGTTAAGAGCGGGAGGGCCCGCGAGACCCAGTACTTC. Translated: CASSVKSGRARETQYF.

V is TRBV7-3 and J is TRBJ2-1, with 11 bases fitting TRBD2. The CDR3 is 17 amino acids. The junction had 11 bases not matched to a gene; V was cut back by 2 bases and J by 8 bases. The germline V gene has CDR1 SGHTA and CDR2 FQGTGA. The CDR3, as DNA: TGTGCCAGCAGCTTAGGGCTAGCGGGAGGCCTACGTGATGAGCAGTTCTTC. Translated, it gives CASSLGLAGGLRDEQFF.

V gene TRBV18 combines with J gene TRBJ2-2; D may be TRBD1 (6 bases). Germline CDR1 reads KGHSH; CDR2 reads LQKENI. The V and J ends lost 3 bases and 1 base respectively, with 12 bases between them. The CDR3 contains 16 residues. CDR3 sequence: CASSPLPGQNTGELFF. CDR3 DNA sequence: TGTGCCAGCTCACCGCTTCCGGGACAGAACACCGGGGAGCTGTTTTTT.

The chain joins TRBV3-1 (or the pseudogene TRBV3-2) to TRBJ1-1; D is unclear. Trimming removed 5 bases at V and 0 bases at J, with 7 bases between. This CDR3 is 13 amino acids long. Looked up from germline, CDR1 is LGHDT and CDR2 is YNNKEL (reference sequence). CDR3 residues: CASSKVLNTEAFF. CDR3 DNA: TGTGCCAGCAGCAAGGTGTTGAACACTGAAGCTTTCTTT.

The J gene is TRBJ1-1, the V gene TRBV7-8, with 11 bases lining up with TRBD1. CDR1 is SGHVS and CDR2 is FQNEAQ in the germline V gene. The CDR3 is 17 amino acids. V was pared by 3 bases and J by 7 bases, with 13 bases of the junction left unmatched. The DNA for the CDR3 is TGTGCCAGCAGCTTCGCCCCTCGGACAGGGGGCGTTAGTGAAGCTTTCTTT. Translation gives CASSFAPRTGGVSEAFF. Together with reference TRBV7-8 and TRBJ1-1, the CDR3 gives the full variable domain: GAGVSQSPRYKVAKRGQDVALRCDPISGHVSLFWYQQALGQGPEFLTYFQNEAQLDKSGLPSDRFFAERPEGSVSTLKIQRTQQEDSAVYLCASSFAPRTGGVSEAFFGQGTRLTVV.

The chain uses TRBV9 and TRBJ1-1; D is unclear. Between the trimmed V and J ends, which lost 4 bases and 4 bases, there was a span of 14 bases. The CDR3 consists of 14 residues. Looked up from germline, CDR1 is SGDLS and CDR2 is YYNGEE. CDR3 amino acids: CASSLAPSGTEAFF. The CDR3 bases are TGTGCCAGCAGCCTCGCACCCTCGGGCACTGAAGCTTTCTTT.

The CDR3 DNA follows: TGTGCCAGCAGTACCCGGGACTGGGGTCCCGATGAGCAGTTCTTC. Translation gives CASSTRDWGPDEQFF. The chain couples TRBV28 to TRBJ2-1; perhaps TRBD2 as D (6 bases). There are 15 residues in the CDR3. The V and J ends lost 5 bases and 8 bases respectively, with 19 bases between them. Germline V CDR1 and CDR2: MDHEN, SYDVKM.

J is TRBJ2-7 and V is TRBV6-6, with 9 bases fitting TRBD1. V was pared by 2 bases and J by 5 bases, with 10 bases of the junction left unmatched. CDR1 is MNHNY and CDR2 is SVGAGI in the germline V gene (reference sequence). The CDR3 loop spans 16 amino acids. The CDR3 region is CASSYPPGQGLDEQYF. CDR3 bases: TGTGCCAGCAGTTACCCTCCGGGACAGGGCTTGGACGAGCAGTACTTC.

The rearrangement links TRBV13 to TRBJ2-1; TRBD2 might be the D (6 bases). Trimming removed 4 bases from V and 2 bases from J, with 21 bases in between. This CDR3 has 18 amino acids. Looked up from germline, CDR1 is PRHDT and CDR2 is FYEKMQ (reference sequence). The CDR3 spells CASSSFRFTSPPYNEQFF. In nucleotides, the CDR3 is TGTGCCAGCAGCTCCTTTAGATTTACTAGCCCACCCTACAATGAGCAGTTCTTC.

This clone came up once. The rearrangement uses TRBV28 and TRBJ2-4; TRBD1 might be the D (6 bases). Looked up from germline, CDR1 is MDHEN and CDR2 is SYDVKM. This CDR3 spans 15 amino acids. V dropped 2 bases and J dropped 5 bases, with 13 bases sitting between them. The CDR3 DNA reads as TGTGCCAGCAGTTTACCCGGGACACCAGAAAACATTCAGTACTTC. Protein sequence: CASSLPGTPENIQYF.

The genes are TRBV12-3 or TRBV12-4 and TRBJ2-3, with D perhaps matching TRBD2 (5 bases). CDR3 length: 12 residues. Deletions cut 6 bases from V and 10 bases from J, with 14 bases between. CDR3 loop: CASSPPSGAQYF. CDR3 DNA: TGTGCCAGCAGCCCCCCTTCCGGGGCGCAGTATTTT.

The chain has TRBV21-1 and TRBJ1-2; the table calls TRBD1, which could not be checked here. TRBV21-1 is assigned pseudogene status. This CDR3 has 13 residues. In DNA, the CDR3 is TGTGCCAGCAGCGGGACAGGGGGCTATGGCTACACCTTC. Encoded protein: CASSGTGGYGYTF.

The chain is built from TRBV12-3 or TRBV12-4 and TRBJ2-1; D gene ambiguous. CDR3 length equals 13 residues. V lost 7 bases and J 4 bases, leaving 11 bases between the germline ends. The DNA for the CDR3 is TGTGCCAGCAAGGCCGGAAGGTACAATGAGCAGTTCTTC. As protein: CASKAGRYNEQFF.

Within the sample, this clone is medium-sized (0.01 to 0.1%). The chain carries TRBV11-2 and TRBJ2-7; TRBD2 matches at 11 bases. Germline CDR1 is SGHAT and CDR2 is FQNNGV. V dropped 5 bases and J dropped 2; count of bases not matched to a gene: 5. The CDR3 runs 15 residues. CDR3 sequence reads: CASSVTSGSAYEQYF. The CDR3 nucleotides are TGTGCCAGCAGCGTCACTAGCGGGAGTGCCTACGAGCAGTACTTC.

This chain uses TRBV7-2 with TRBJ2-2; D is uncertain. The CDR3 spans 13 residues. CDR1 and CDR2 (germline): SGHTA, FQGNSA. V was cut by 2 bases and J by 3 bases, with 4 bases left in between. The CDR3 DNA reads as TGTGCCAGCAGCTTATACTACACCGGGGAGCTGTTTTTT. Translation: CASSLYYTGELFF.

V is TRBV28 and J is TRBJ2-7, with a possible D match to TRBD2 (5 bases). Per the germline V gene, CDR1 is MDHEN and CDR2 is SYDVKM. The CDR3 totals 14 residues. Trimming left V 9 bases short and J 2 bases short, with 17 bases between. CDR3 in amino acids: CASKEGPPTYEQYF. The CDR3 DNA reads as TGTGCCAGTAAAGAGGGTCCGCCAACCTACGAGCAGTACTTC.

The chain joins TRBV6-5 to TRBJ1-2; 8 bases agree with TRBD1. Per germline, CDR1 MNHEY and CDR2 SVGAGI. The CDR3 consists of 13 residues. V dropped 4 bases and J dropped 8; count of bases not matched to a gene: 6. CDR3 loop: CASSSNRGTGYTF. In DNA form, the CDR3 reads TGTGCCAGCAGTTCCAACAGGGGGACGGGCTACACCTTC.

The V call is TRBV2, the J call TRBJ2-3; 8 positions match TRBD2. Germline CDR1 and CDR2: SNHLY and FYNNEI. The CDR3 loop spans 15 amino acids. The trim removed 8 bases at V and 3 bases at J, leaving 10 bases unmatched. The CDR3 is CASAEVAGLTDTQYF. The CDR3 nucleotides are TGTGCCAGCGCCGAGGTAGCGGGATTGACAGATACGCAGTATTTT.

This rearrangement joins TRBV9 to TRBJ2-2; 9 bases align to TRBD1. The CDR3 is made up of 15 amino acids. With V trimmed by 10 bases and J by 5 bases, 12 bases remained unmatched. Per germline, CDR1 SGDLS and CDR2 YYNGEE. This CDR3 reads CASSDGTGSTGELFF. The CDR3 DNA is TGTGCCTCCAGCGATGGGACAGGGAGTACCGGGGAGCTGTTTTTT.

The V gene is TRBV6-1, the J gene TRBJ1-2; tentative D call: TRBD1 (5 bases). Between the trimmed V and J ends, which lost 0 bases and 2 bases, there was a span of 13 bases. CDR3 size: 16 residues. The V gene's germline CDR1 is MNHNS and CDR2 SASEGT. CDR3: CASSEALRGANYGYTF. In nucleotides, the CDR3 is TGTGCCAGCAGTGAAGCGCTTCGAGGGGCGAACTATGGCTACACCTTC.

This clone was observed a handful of times. The rearrangement links TRBV3-1 (or the pseudogene TRBV3-2) to TRBJ2-3; possible D gene TRBD1, 6 bases. Germline CDR1 reads LGHDT; CDR2 reads YNNKEL (reference sequence). V lost 0 bases and J 2 bases, leaving 15 bases between the germline ends. The CDR3 is made up of 17 amino acids. DNA for the CDR3: TGTGCCAGCAGCCAAGATAGTGGCAGGGGAATCACAGATACGCAGTATTTT. Translating it yields CASSQDSGRGITDTQYF.

The rearrangement links TRBV12-3 or TRBV12-4 to TRBJ1-2; D gene ambiguous. This CDR3 spans 13 amino acids. The V gene lost 6 bases and the J gene lost 4 bases, with 12 bases spanning the gap. DNA for the CDR3: TGTGCCAGCAGGGCGGAATTCTCCTATGGCTACACCTTC. The encoded protein is CASRAEFSYGYTF.

This clone appeared once. This chain joins TRBV5-6 and TRBJ1-2; D is perhaps TRBD1 (5 bases). This CDR3 contains 13 residues. Germline V gene sequence: CDR1 SGHDT, CDR2 YYEEEE. Trimming removed 4 bases from V and 1 base from J, with 8 bases in between. The CDR3 sequence is CASSPRGNYGYTF. Here the CDR3 DNA reads TGTGCCAGCAGCCCGAGGGGTAACTATGGCTACACCTTC.

This clone has a handful of counts. Other DNA sequences of this sample code for an identical CDR3. The rearrangement uses TRBV18 and TRBJ2-5; no clear D. Germline V lookup: CDR1 KGHSH, CDR2 LQKENI. CDR3 length equals 11 residues. Trimming shortened V by 1 base and J by 3 bases, and 0 bases separated the two germline ends. The CDR3 nucleotides are TGTGCCAGCTCACCACAAGAGACCCAGTACTTC. Protein sequence: CASSPQETQYF.

The chain has TRBV19 and TRBJ2-1; the D gene is possibly TRBD1 (5 bases). Germline CDR1 and CDR2: LNHDA and SQIVND (reference sequence). CDR3 length equals 12 residues. Trimming cost V 9 bases and J 8 bases, with 14 bases left between them. CDR3 in DNA: TGTGCCAGCGGACAAGGGTACGATGAGCAGTTCTTC. Residues: CASGQGYDEQFF.